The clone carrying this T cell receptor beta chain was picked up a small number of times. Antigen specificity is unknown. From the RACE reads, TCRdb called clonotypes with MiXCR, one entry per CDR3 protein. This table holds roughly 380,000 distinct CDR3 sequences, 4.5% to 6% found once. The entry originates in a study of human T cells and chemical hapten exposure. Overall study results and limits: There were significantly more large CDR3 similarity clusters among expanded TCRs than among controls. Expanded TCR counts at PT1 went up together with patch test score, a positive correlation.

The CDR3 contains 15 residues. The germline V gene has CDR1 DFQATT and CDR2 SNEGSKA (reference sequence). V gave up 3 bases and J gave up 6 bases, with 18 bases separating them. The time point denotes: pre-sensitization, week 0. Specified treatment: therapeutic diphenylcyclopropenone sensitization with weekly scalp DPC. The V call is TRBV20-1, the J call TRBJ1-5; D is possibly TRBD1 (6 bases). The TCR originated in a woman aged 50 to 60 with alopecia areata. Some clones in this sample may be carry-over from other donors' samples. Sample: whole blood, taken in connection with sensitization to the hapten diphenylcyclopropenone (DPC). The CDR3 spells CSARPQGIKGQPQHF. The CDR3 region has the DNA TGCAGTGCTAGGCCCCAGGGGATCAAAGGTCAGCCCCAGCATTTT.